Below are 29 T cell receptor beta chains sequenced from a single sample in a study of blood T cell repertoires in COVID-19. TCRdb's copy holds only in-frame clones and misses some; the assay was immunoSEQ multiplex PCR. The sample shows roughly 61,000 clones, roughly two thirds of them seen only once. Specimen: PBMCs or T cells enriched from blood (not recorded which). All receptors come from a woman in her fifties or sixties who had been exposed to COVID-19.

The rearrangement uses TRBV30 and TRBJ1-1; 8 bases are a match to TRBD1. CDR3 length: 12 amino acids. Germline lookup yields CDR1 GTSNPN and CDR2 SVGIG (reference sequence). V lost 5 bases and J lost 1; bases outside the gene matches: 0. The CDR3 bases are TGTGCCTGGGGACAGGGGAACACTGAAGCTTTCTTT. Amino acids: CAWGQGNTEAFF.

CDR3 residues: CASSLNPPSGAPTGELFF. CDR3 nucleotides: TGTGCCAGCAGCTTAAACCCGCCTTCAGGGGCCCCCACCGGGGAGCTGTTTTTT. This chain connects TRBV7-3 to TRBJ2-2; D possibly corresponds to TRBD1 (6 bases). The germline CDR1 and CDR2 sequences are SGHTA and FQGTGA. The CDR3 consists of 18 residues. V was clipped by 1 base and J by 4 bases, with 19 bases between them.

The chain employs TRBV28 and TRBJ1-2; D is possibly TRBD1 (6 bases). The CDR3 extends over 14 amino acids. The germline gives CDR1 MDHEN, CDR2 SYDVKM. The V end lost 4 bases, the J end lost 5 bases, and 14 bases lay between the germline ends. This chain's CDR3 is CASSSGTPYYGYTF. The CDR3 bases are TGTGCCAGCAGTTCCGGGACACCTTATTATGGCTACACCTTC.

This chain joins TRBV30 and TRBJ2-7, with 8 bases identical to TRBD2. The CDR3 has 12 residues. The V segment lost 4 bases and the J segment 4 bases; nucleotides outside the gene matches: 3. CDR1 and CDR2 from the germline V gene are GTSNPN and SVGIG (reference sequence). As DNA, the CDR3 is TGTGCCTGGACCGGGGGGGGGTACGAGCAGTACTTC. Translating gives CAWTGGGYEQYF.

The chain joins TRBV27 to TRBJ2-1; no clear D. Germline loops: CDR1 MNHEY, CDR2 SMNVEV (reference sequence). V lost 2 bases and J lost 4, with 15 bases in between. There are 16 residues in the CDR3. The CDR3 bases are TGTGCCAGCAGTTTAAGTTTGGGCAGCCCTTACAATGAGCAGTTCTTC. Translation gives CASSLSLGSPYNEQFF.

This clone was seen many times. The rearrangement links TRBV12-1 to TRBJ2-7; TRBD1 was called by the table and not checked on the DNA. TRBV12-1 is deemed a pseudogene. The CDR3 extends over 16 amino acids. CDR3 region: CASSFVQGPPSYEQYF. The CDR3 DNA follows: TGTGCCAGCAGCTTTGTACAGGGGCCTCCTTCCTACGAGCAGTACTTC.

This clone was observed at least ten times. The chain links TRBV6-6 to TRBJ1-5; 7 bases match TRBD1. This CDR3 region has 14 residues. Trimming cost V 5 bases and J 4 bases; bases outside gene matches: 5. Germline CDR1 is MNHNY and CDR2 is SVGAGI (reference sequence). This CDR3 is CASSPTGRNQPQHF. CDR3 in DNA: TGTGCCAGCAGTCCGACAGGGCGGAATCAGCCCCAGCATTTT.

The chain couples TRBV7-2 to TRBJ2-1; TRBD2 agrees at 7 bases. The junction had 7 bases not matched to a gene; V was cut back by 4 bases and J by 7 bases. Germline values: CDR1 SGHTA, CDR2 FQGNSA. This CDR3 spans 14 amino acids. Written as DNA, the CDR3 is TGTGCCAGCAGCTGGCGGGGACTAATGAATGAGCAGTTCTTC. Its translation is CASSWRGLMNEQFF.

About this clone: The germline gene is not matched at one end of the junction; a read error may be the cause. Written as DNA, the CDR3 is TGCAGTGCTCGAGACTCTCATACGCAGTATTTT. It yields the protein CSARDSHTQYF. This chain uses TRBV20-1 with TRBJ2-3; D is undetermined. This CDR3 is 11 amino acids long. CDR1 DFQATT and CDR2 SNEGSKA come from the germline V gene (reference sequence).

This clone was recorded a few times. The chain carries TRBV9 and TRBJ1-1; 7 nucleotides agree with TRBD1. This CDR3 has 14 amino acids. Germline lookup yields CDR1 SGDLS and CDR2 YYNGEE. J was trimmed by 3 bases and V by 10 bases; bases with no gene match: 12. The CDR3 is CAGPGQSEDTEAFF. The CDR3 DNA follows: TGTGCCGGACCGGGACAGTCTGAGGACACTGAAGCTTTCTTT.

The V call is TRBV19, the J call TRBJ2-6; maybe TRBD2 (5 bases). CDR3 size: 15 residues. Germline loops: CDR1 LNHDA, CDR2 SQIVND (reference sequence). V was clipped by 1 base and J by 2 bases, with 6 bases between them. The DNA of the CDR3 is TGTGCCAGTAGTATAGTCGGGGCTGGGGCCAACGTCCTGACTTTC. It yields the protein CASSIVGAGANVLTF.

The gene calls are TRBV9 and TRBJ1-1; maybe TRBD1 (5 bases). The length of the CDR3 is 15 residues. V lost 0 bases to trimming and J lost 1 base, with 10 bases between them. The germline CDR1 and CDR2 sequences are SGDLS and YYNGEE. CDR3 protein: CASSVVDSSNTEAFF. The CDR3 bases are TGTGCCAGCAGCGTAGTAGACAGCTCGAACACTGAAGCTTTCTTT. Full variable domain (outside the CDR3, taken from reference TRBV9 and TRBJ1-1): DSGVTQTPKHLITATGQRVTLRCSPRSGDLSVYWYQQSLDQGLQFLIQYYNGEERAKGNILERFSAQQFPDLHSELNLSSLELGDSALYFCASSVVDSSNTEAFFGQGTRLTVV.

CDR3 DNA sequence: TGTGCCAGCTCACCGAACCAGGGCGTCGGCGGAAACACCATATATTTT. The encoded protein is CASSPNQGVGGNTIYF. The V and J genes are TRBV18 and TRBJ1-3, with D possibly being TRBD1 (5 bases). In germline, CDR1 is KGHSH, CDR2 LQKENI. This CDR3 has 16 residues. Deletions cut 3 bases from V and 4 bases from J, with 16 bases between.

CDR3 region: CASGSGGGTYNEQFF. In DNA form, the CDR3 reads TGTGCCAGCGGTAGCGGGGGGGGAACATACAATGAGCAGTTCTTC. The gene calls are TRBV5-4 and TRBJ2-1; 11 bases map to TRBD2. V shed 7 bases, J shed 4 bases, and the junction held 7 bases outside the gene matches. Germline V gene lookup returns CDR1 SGHNT and CDR2 YYREEE (reference sequence). The CDR3 totals 15 residues.

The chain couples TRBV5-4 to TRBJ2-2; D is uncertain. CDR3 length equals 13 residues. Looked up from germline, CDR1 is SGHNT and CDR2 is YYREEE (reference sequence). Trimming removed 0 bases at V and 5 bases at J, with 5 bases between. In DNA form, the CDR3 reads TGTGCCAGCAGCTTGGGCAGTACCGGGGAGCTGTTTTTT. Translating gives CASSLGSTGELFF.

CDR3 sequence reads: CASGTGTPESYSNQPQHF. The CDR3 coding sequence is TGTGCCAGCGGAACGGGGACACCCGAATCCTATAGCAATCAGCCCCAGCATTTT. The gene calls are TRBV6-4 and TRBJ1-5, with a tentative D call TRBD1 (6 bases). Trimming cost V 8 bases and J 0 bases, with 23 bases left between them. The germline V gene has CDR1 MRHNA and CDR2 SNTAGT. This CDR3 has 18 residues.

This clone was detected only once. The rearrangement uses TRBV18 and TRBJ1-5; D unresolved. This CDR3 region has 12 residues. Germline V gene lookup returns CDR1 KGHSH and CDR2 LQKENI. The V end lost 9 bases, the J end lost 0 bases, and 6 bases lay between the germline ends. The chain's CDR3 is CASSNSNQPQHF. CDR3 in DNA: TGTGCCAGTTCCAATAGCAATCAGCCCCAGCATTTT.

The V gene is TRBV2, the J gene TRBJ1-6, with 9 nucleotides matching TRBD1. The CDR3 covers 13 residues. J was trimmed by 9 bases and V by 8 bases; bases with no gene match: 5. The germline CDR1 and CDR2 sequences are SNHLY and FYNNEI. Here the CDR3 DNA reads TGTGCCAGCCGTGGGACAGGGACTTCACCCCTCCACTTT. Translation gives CASRGTGTSPLHF. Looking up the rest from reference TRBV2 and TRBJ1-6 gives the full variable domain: EPEVTQTPSHQVTQMGQEVILRCVPISNHLYFYWYRQILGQKVEFLVSFYNNEISEKSEIFDDQFSVERPDGSNFTLKIRSTKLEDSAMYFCASRGTGTSPLHFGNGTRLTVT.

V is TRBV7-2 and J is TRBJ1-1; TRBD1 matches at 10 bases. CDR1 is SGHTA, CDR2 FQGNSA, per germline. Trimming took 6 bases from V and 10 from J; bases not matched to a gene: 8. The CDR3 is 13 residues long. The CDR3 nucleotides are TGTGCCAGCAGATTTAGTGGGACAGGGGTAGCTTTCTTT. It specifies CASRFSGTGVAFF.

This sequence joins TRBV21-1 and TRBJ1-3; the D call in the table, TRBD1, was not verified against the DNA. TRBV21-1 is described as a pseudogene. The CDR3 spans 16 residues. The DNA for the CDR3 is TGTGCCAGCACCCTCGGGGACAGGGTCAATGGAAACACCATATATTTT. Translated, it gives CASTLGDRVNGNTIYF.

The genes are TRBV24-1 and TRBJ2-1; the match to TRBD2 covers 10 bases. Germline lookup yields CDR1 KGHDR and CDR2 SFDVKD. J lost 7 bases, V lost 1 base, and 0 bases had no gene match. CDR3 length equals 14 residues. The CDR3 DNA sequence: TGTGCCACCAGTGATTTACTAGCGGGGAATGAGCAGTTCTTC. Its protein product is CATSDLLAGNEQFF.

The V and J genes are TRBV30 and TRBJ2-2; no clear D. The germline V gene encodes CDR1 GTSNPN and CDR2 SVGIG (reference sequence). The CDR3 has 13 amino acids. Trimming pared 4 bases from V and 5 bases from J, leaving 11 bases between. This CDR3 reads CAWMAGRTGELFF. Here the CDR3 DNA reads TGTGCCTGGATGGCAGGAAGGACCGGGGAGCTGTTTTTT.

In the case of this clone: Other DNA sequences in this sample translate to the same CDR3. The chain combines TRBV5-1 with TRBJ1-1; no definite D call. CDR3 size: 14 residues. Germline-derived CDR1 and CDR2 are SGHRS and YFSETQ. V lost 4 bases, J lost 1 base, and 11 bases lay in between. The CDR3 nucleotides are TGCGCCAGCAGCAGTTCAGGAGGGAACACTGAAGCTTTCTTT. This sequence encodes CASSSSGGNTEAFF.

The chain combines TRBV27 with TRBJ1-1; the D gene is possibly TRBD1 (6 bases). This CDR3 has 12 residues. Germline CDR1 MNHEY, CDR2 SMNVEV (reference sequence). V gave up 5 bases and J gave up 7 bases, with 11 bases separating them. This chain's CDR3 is CASSDRILEAFF. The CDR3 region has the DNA TGTGCCAGCAGTGACAGGATACTTGAAGCTTTCTTT.

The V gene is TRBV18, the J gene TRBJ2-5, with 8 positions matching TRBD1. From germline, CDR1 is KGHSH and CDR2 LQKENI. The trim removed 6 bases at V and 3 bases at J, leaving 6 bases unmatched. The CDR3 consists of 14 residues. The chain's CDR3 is CASSRDRPKETQYF. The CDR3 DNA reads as TGTGCCAGCTCCCGGGACAGGCCAAAAGAGACCCAGTACTTC.

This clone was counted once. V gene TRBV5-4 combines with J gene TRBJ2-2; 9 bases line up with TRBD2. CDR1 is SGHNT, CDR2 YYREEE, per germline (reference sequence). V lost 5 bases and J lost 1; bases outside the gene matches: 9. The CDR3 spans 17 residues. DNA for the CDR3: TGTGCCAGCAGACCGACTAGCGGAAACATGAACACCGGGGAGCTGTTTTTT. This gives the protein CASRPTSGNMNTGELFF.

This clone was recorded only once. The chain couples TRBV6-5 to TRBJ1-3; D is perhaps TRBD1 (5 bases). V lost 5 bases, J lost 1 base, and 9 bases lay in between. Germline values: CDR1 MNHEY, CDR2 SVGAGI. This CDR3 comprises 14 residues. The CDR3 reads CASSSKGSGNTIYF. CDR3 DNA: TGTGCCAGCAGTAGCAAGGGGTCTGGAAACACCATATATTTT.

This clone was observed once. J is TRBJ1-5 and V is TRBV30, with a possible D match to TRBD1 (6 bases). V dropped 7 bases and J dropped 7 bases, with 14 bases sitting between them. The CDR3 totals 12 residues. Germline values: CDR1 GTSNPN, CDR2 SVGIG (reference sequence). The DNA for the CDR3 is TGTGCCTCTCGACAGGCGGGCCAGCCCCAGCATTTT. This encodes CASRQAGQPQHF.

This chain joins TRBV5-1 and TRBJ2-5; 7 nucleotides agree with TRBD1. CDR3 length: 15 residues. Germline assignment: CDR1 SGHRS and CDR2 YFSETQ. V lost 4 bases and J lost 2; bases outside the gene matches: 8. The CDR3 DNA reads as TGCGCCAGCAGCCCGTTTGGGACAGATCAAGAGACCCAGTACTTC. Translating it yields CASSPFGTDQETQYF.